This TCR beta chain is drawn from a study of T cell repertoires in cytomegalovirus infection. Study at large: An indication of both CMV infection and matching HLA type came from public TCR beta signatures.

For this clonotype: Its antigen remains unknown.

Germline V gene lookup returns CDR1 SNHLY and CDR2 FYNNEI. V was clipped by 9 bases and J by 10 bases, with 15 bases between them. CDR3 length: 12 residues. TCRdb reprocessed the reads via MiXCR and lists one record per CDR3 protein. The sample has a few hundred thousand distinct CDR3 sequences; 30% to 35% are singletons. This sequence was found in a human donor in good health (CMV status not recorded). Some clones in this sample may be carry-over from other donors' samples. The rearrangement links TRBV2 to TRBJ1-4, with D uncertain. This specimen consisted of cultured PBMCs, obtained from culture after CMV antigen stimulation. CDR3: CARGPADGKLFF. For the CDR3, the DNA is TGTGCCAGAGGCCCCGCGGACGGAAAACTGTTTTTT.